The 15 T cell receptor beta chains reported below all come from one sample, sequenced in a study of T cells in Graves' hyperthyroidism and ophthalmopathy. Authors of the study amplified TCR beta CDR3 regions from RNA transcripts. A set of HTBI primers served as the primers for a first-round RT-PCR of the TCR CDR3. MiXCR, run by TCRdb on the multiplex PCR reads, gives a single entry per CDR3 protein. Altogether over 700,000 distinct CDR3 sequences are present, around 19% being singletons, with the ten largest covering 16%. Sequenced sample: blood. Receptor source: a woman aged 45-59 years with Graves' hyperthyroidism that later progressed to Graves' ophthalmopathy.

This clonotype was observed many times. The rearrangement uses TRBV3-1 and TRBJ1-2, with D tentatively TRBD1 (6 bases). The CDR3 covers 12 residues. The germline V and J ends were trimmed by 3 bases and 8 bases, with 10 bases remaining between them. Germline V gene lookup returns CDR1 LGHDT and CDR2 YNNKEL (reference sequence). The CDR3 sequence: CASSQGATGYTF. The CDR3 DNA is TGTGCCAGCAGCCAGGGGGCGACAGGCTACACCTTC.

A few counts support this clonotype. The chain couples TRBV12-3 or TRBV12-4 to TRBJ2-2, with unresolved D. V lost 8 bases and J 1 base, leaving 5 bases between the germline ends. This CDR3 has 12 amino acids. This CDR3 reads CASRENTGELFF. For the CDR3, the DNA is TGTGCCAGCCGAGAGAACACCGGGGAGCTGTTTTTT.

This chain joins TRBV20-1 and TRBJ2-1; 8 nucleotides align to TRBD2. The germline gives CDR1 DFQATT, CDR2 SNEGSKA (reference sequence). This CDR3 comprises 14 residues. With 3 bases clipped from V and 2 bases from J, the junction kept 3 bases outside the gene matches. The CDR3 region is CSASGGETYNEQFF. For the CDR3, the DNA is TGCAGTGCTAGCGGGGGGGAAACCTACAATGAGCAGTTCTTC.

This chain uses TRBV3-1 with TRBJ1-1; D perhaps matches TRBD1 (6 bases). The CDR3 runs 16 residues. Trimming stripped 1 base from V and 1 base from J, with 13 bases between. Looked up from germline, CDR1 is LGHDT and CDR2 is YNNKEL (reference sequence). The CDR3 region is CASSQGGGARNTEAFF. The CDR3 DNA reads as TGTGCCAGCAGCCAAGGGGGGGGGGCCCGGAACACTGAAGCTTTCTTT.

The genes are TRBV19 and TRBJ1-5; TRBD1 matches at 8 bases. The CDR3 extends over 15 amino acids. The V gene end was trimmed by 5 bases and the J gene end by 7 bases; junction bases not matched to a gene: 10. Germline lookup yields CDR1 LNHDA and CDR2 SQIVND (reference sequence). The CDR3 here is CASSETQGAGQPQHF. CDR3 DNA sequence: TGTGCCAGTAGTGAGACCCAGGGGGCAGGGCAGCCCCAGCATTTT.

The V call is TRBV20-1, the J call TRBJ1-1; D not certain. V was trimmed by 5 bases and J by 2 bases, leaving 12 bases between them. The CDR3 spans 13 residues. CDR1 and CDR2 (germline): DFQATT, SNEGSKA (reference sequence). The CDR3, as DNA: TGCAGTGCTGTCGACCGGGAAAACACTGAAGCTTTCTTT. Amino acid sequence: CSAVDRENTEAFF.

In DNA, the CDR3 is TGTGCCAGCAGCTCGGACAGTCTTCCAGTTCCTGGGGCCAACGTCCTGACTTTC. Translating it yields CASSSDSLPVPGANVLTF. The chain couples TRBV7-9 to TRBJ2-6; a possible D gene is TRBD1 (6 bases). There are 18 residues in the CDR3. V lost 4 bases and J lost 2, with 18 bases in between. The germline gives CDR1 SEHNR, CDR2 FQNEAQ (reference sequence).

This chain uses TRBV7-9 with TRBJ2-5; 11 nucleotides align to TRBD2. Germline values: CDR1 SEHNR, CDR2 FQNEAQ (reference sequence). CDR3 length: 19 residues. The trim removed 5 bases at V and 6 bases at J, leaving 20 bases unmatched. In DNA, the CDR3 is TGTGCCAGCAGCCCTCTGGCGGGGCTAGCGGGAGGCTACTCGCAGACCCAGTACTTC. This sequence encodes CASSPLAGLAGGYSQTQYF.

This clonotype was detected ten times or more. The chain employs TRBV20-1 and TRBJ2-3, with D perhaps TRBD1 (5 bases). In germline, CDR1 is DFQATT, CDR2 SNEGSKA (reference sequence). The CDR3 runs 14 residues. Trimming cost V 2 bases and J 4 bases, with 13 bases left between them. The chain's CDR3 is CSARPNQGADTQYF. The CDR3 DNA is TGCAGTGCTAGACCTAACCAGGGCGCAGATACGCAGTATTTT.

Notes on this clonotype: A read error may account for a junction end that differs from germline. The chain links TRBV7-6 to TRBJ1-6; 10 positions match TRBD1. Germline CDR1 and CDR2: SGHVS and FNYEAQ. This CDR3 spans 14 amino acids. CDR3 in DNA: TGTGTCAGCAGCCGGGACAGGGGCGGTTCACCCCTCCACTTT. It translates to CVSSRDRGGSPLHF.

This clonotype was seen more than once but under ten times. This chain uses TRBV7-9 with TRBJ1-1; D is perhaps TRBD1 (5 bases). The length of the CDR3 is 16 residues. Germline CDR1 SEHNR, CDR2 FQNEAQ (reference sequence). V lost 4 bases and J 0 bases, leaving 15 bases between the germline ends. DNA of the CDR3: TGTGCCAGCAGCTCGCCGGGGGTCGAGGTGAACACTGAAGCTTTCTTT. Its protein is CASSSPGVEVNTEAFF.

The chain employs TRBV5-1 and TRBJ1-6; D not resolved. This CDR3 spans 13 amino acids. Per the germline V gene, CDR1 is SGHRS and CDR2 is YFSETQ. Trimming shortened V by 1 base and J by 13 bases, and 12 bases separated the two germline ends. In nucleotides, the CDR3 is TGCGCCAGCAGCTTGACCCCCCGTCGGCCCCTCCACTTT. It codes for CASSLTPRRPLHF.

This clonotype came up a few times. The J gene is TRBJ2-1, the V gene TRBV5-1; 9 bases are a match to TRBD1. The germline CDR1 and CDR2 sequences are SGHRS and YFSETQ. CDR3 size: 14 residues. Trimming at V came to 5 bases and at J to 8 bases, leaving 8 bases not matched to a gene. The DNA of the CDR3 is TGCGCCAGCAGAATAAATACAGGGGGCCATGAGCAGTTCTTC. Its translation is CASRINTGGHEQFF.

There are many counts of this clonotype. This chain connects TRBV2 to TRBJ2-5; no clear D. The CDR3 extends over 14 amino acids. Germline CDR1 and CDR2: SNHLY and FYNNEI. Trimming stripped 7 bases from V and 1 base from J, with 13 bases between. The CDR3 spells CASTLDGVQETQYF. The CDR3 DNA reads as TGTGCCAGCACCTTAGATGGCGTCCAAGAGACCCAGTACTTC.

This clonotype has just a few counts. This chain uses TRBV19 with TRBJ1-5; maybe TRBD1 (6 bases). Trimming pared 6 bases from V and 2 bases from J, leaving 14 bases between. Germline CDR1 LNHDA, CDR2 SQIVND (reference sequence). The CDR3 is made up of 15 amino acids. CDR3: CASSPGEGRNQPQHF. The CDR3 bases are TGTGCCAGTAGCCCAGGGGAGGGTCGCAATCAGCCCCAGCATTTT.